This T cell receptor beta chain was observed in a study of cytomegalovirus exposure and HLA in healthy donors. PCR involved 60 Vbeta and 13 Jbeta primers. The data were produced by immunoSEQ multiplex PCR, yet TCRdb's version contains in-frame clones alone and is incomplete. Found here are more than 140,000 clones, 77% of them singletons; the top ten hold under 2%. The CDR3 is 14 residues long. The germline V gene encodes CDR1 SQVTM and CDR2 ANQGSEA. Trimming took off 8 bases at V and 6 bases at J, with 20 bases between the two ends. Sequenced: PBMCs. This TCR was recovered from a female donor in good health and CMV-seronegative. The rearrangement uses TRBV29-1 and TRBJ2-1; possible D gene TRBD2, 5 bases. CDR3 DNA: TGCAGCTCTACTAGTACTGTTCGTGGCAATGAGCAGTTCTTC. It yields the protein CSSTSTVRGNEQFF.